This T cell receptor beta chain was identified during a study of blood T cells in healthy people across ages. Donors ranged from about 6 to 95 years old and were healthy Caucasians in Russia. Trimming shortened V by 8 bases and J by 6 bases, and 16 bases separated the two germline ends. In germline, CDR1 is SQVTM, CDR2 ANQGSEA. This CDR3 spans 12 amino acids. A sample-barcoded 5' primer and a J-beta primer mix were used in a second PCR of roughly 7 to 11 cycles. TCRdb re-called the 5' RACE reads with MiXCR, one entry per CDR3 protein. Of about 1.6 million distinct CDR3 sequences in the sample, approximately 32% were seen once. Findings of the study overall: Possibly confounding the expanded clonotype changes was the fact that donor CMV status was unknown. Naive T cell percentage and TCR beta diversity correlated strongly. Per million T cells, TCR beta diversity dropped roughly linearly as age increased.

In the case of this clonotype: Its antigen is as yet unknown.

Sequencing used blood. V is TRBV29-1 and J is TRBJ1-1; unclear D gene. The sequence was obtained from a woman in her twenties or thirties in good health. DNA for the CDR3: TGCAGCTTCCATGGGGTAGGCGCTGAAGCTTTCTTT. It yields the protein CSFHGVGAEAFF. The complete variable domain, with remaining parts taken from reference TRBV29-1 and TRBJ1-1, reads SAVISQKPSRDICQRGTSLTIQCQVDSQVTMMFWYRQQPGQSLTLIATANQGSEATYESGFVIDKFPISRPNLTFSTLTVSNMSPEDSSIYLCSFHGVGAEAFFGQGTRLTVV.